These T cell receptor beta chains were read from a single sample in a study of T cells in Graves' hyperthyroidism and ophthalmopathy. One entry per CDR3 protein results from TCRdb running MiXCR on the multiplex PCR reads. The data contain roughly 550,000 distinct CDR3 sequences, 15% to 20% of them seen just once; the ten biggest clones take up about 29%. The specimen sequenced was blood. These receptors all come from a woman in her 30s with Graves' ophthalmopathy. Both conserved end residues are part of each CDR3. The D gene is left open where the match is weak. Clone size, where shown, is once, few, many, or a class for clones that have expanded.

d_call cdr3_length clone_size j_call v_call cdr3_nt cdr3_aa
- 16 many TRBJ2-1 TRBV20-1 TGCAGTGCTAGTATTCTGGCCAGCGGATTATACAATGAGCAGTTCTTC CSASILASGLYNEQFF
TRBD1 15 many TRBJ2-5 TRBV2 TGTGCCAGCAGACTACAGGGGGCGCTACGGGAGACCCAGTACTTC CASRLQGALRETQYF
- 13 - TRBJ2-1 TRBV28 TGTGCCAGCCTTAGCGGTCTCACCGATGAGCAGTTCTTC CASLSGLTDEQFF
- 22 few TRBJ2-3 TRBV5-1 TGCGCCAGCAGCGTGAGCTGGCCGGGGGCCGAAATGTTGGGGGGCTTGACAGATACGCAGTATTTT CASSVSWPGAEMLGGLTDTQYF
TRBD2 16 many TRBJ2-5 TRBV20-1 TGCAGTGCTAGAGATCAGAGCGGGAGGGCCTCGGGGACCCAGTACTTC CSARDQSGRASGTQYF
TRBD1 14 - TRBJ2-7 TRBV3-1 TGTGCCAGCAGCCATCCCGGGACAGGGTACGAGCAGTACTTC CASSHPGTGYEQYF
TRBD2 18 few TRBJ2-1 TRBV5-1 TGCGCCAGCAGCTCGGGACTAGCGGGAGGGCTTTTGGGCAATGAGCAGTTCTTC CASSSGLAGGLLGNEQFF
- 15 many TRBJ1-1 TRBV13 TGTGCCAGCAGCTTTTCCGGAGCGGTGAACACTGAAGCTTTCTTT CASSFSGAVNTEAFF
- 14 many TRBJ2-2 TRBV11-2 TGTGCCAGCAGCTTTCGGAGGGCTACCGGGGAGCTGTTTTTT CASSFRRATGELFF
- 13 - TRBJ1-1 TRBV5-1 TGCGCCAGCAGCTTGGGAGAGAGCACTGAAGCTTTCTTT CASSLGESTEAFF
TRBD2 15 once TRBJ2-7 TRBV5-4 TGTGCCAGCAGCTCCTCTAGCGGGAGTGTTTACGAGCAGTACTTC CASSSSSGSVYEQYF
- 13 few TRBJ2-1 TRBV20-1 TGCAGTGCCAACACCAGAACCTACAATGAGCAGTTCTTC CSANTRTYNEQFF
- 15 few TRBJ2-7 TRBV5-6 TGTGCCAGCAGCTTCACAGGGTTACTTTCCTACGAGCAGTACTTC CASSFTGLLSYEQYF
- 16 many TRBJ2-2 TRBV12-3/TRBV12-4 TGTGCCAGCAGTTTAGAACGTAAACGGAACACCGGGGAGCTGTTTTTT CASSLERKRNTGELFF
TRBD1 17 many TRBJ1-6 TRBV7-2 TGTGCCAGCAGTTCCGAGGGGGGCGGGACAGCACATTCACCCCTCCACTTT CASSSEGGGTAHSPLHF
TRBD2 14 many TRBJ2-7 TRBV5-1 TGTGCCAGCAGCTTCGGGACTAGCGGCTACGAGCAGTACTTC CASSFGTSGYEQYF
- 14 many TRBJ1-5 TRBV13 TGTGCCAGCAGGAGGAGGGGAGAAAATCAGCCCCAGCATTTT CASRRRGENQPQHF
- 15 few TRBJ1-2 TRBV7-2 TGTGCCAGCAGCCAAGTTATTCAGTTAAACTATGGCTACACCTTC CASSQVIQLNYGYTF
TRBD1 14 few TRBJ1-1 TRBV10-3 TGTGCCATCAGCGGGACAGGGGCTGGCACTGAAGCTTTCTTT CAISGTGAGTEAFF
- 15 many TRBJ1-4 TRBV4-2 TGTGCCAGCAGCCAAGCGGAGGGAACTAATGAAAAACTGTTTTTT CASSQAEGTNEKLFF
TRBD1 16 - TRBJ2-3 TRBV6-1 TGTGCCAGCAGAGAAGGACAGGGGACTAGCACAGATACGCAGTATTTT CASREGQGTSTDTQYF
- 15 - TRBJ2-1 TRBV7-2 TGTGCCAGCAGCTACTCTGGGACGGCCGGGGATGAGCAGTTCTTC CASSYSGTAGDEQFF
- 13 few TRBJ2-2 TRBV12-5 TGTGCTAGTGGTTCCTTCCCTGGCGGGGAGCTGTTTTTT CASGSFPGGELFF
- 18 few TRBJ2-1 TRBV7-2 TGTGCCAGCAGCTCCCCCTCTGGGGGCTGGCGGGCCCACAATGAGCAGTTCTTC CASSSPSGGWRAHNEQFF
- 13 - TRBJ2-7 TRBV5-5 TGTGCCAGCAGCTTACAAACCTTCTACGAGCAGTACTTC CASSLQTFYEQYF